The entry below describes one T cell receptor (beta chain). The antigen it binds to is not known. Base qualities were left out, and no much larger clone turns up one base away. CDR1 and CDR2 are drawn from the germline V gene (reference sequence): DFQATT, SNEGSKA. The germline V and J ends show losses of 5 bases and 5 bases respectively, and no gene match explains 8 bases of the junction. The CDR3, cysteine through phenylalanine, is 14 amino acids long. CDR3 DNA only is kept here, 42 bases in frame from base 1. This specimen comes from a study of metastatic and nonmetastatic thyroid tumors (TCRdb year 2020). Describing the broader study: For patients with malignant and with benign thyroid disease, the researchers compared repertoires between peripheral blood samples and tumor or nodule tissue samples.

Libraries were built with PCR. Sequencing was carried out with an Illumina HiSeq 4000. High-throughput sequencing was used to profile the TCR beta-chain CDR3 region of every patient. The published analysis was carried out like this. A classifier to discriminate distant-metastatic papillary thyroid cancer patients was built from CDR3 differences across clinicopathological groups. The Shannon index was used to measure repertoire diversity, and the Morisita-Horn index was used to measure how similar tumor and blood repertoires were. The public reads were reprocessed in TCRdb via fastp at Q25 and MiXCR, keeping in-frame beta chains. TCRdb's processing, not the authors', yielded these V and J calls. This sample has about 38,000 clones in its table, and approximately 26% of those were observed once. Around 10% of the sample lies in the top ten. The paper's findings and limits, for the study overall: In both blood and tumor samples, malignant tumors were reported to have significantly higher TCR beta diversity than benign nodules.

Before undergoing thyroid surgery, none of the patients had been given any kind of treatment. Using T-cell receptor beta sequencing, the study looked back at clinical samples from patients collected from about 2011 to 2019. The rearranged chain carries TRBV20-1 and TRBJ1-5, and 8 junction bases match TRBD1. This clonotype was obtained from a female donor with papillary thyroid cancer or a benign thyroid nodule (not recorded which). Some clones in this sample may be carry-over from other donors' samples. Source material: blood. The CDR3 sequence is CSAVGQGGYQPQHF. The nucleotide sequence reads TGCAGTGCTGTAGGACAGGGCGGGTATCAGCCCCAGCATTTT.